The sequence of this T cell receptor beta chain was determined in a study of blood T cell repertoires in COVID-19. Study information: Nucleic acid was either cDNA or gDNA, and it came from T cells, B-cell-depleted T cells, or PBMCs.

Using immunoSEQ multiplex PCR, the repertoire was profiled, and TCRdb retains in-frame clones only, with some absent. The data hold 250,000 to 400,000 clones, with roughly 88% observed a single time. Seattle enrolled patients during active infection and tracked them longitudinally. Per the germline V gene, CDR1 is SEHNR and CDR2 is FQNEAQ (reference sequence). This CDR3 spans 17 amino acids. Trimming cost V 2 bases and J 7 bases; bases outside gene matches: 11. The sequence derives from a woman aged 30 to 39 with COVID-19, enrolled during active disease. The chain employs TRBV7-9 and TRBJ2-7, with 13 bases aligning to TRBD2. The sequencing input was peripheral blood. The CDR3, as DNA: TGTGCCAGCAGCTTAATCCCAACTAGCGGGAGGGGTTGGGAGCAGTACTTC. It yields the protein CASSLIPTSGRGWEQYF.